This is a list of T cell receptor beta chains from one sample in a study of metastatic and nonmetastatic thyroid tumors. TCRdb re-analyzed the PCR reads through MiXCR. The sample has tens of thousands of clones; 4% are singletons. The sample consisted of blood. All receptors come from a female donor with papillary thyroid cancer or a benign thyroid nodule (not recorded which). Some clones in this sample may be carry-over from other donors' samples. CDR3s leave out the opening cysteine and the closing phenylalanine or tryptophan.

j_gene: TRBJ2-5; v_gene: TRBV9; CDR3aa: ASSTRPEETQY
j_gene: TRBJ2-7; v_gene: TRBV6-5; CDR3aa: ASSWGQGTYDQY
j_gene: TRBJ2-1; v_gene: TRBV20-1; CDR3aa: SAPGLAANNEQF
j_gene: TRBJ2-7; v_gene: TRBV5-1; CDR3aa: ASSLAGTSGREYEQY
j_gene: TRBJ2-2; v_gene: TRBV19; CDR3aa: ATRLGGGVNTGELF
j_gene: TRBJ2-2; v_gene: TRBV30; CDR3aa: AWSSANTGELF
j_gene: TRBJ2-7; v_gene: TRBV5-1; CDR3aa: ASSLVGSSYEQY
j_gene: TRBJ1-1; v_gene: TRBV6-1; CDR3aa: ASILVKLTNTEAF
j_gene: TRBJ2-7; v_gene: TRBV6-2/TRBV6-3; CDR3aa: ASSYATGAAYEQY
j_gene: TRBJ2-2; v_gene: TRBV6-1; CDR3aa: ASRGSFNTGELF
j_gene: TRBJ1-3; v_gene: TRBV5-1; CDR3aa: ASSVDYGNTIY
j_gene: TRBJ1-1; v_gene: TRBV15; CDR3aa: ATSRVPDLGNTEAF
j_gene: TRBJ1-1; v_gene: TRBV2; CDR3aa: ASNIRQMSANTEAF
j_gene: TRBJ2-5; v_gene: TRBV6-1; CDR3aa: ASRRDQETQY
j_gene: TRBJ1-6; v_gene: TRBV27; CDR3aa: ASTTGNSPLH
j_gene: TRBJ2-7; v_gene: TRBV6-1; CDR3aa: ASSDAGVGYEQY
j_gene: TRBJ2-1; v_gene: TRBV7-9; CDR3aa: ASSRSSPGTARNKQF
j_gene: TRBJ2-7; v_gene: TRBV4-2; CDR3aa: ASSQDKGGVSSGSRYEQY
j_gene: TRBJ2-2; v_gene: TRBV11-2; CDR3aa: ASSLSGVPANTGELF
j_gene: TRBJ1-1; v_gene: TRBV12-3/TRBV12-4; CDR3aa: ASRTDRMNTEAF
j_gene: TRBJ2-2; v_gene: TRBV5-1; CDR3aa: ASNLGTATGELF
j_gene: TRBJ2-1; v_gene: TRBV6-2/TRBV6-3; CDR3aa: ASSALAGGNEQF
j_gene: TRBJ2-1; v_gene: TRBV7-2; CDR3aa: ASSRSSPVSYNEQF
j_gene: TRBJ1-2; v_gene: TRBV6-1; CDR3aa: ASSSQGLYNYGYT
j_gene: TRBJ2-1; v_gene: TRBV24-1; CDR3aa: ATSDTGGARRDEQF
j_gene: TRBJ2-1; v_gene: TRBV12-3/TRBV12-4; CDR3aa: ASSFGVARNEQF
j_gene: TRBJ2-5; v_gene: TRBV9; CDR3aa: ASSPGRTSGQETQY
j_gene: TRBJ1-1; v_gene: TRBV7-3; CDR3aa: ASSLQGATEAF
j_gene: TRBJ2-5; v_gene: TRBV11-2; CDR3aa: ASSPEARGETQY
j_gene: TRBJ1-1; v_gene: TRBV6-5; CDR3aa: ASSYGVISAMNTEAF
j_gene: TRBJ2-3; v_gene: TRBV12-3/TRBV12-4; CDR3aa: AISGEGRKDTQY
j_gene: TRBJ2-5; v_gene: TRBV6-1; CDR3aa: ATSGLAGLLETQY
j_gene: TRBJ2-2; v_gene: TRBV30; CDR3aa: AWSADSGELF
j_gene: TRBJ2-3; v_gene: TRBV9; CDR3aa: ASSASGTGISDTQY
j_gene: TRBJ1-2; v_gene: TRBV2; CDR3aa: ASSEQEYGYT
j_gene: TRBJ2-5; v_gene: TRBV9; CDR3aa: ASSGTGAPVETQY
j_gene: TRBJ1-1; v_gene: TRBV6-1; CDR3aa: ASRPYLGNTEAF
j_gene: TRBJ2-7; v_gene: TRBV6-2/TRBV6-3; CDR3aa: ASRDLYDQY
j_gene: TRBJ2-7; v_gene: TRBV19; CDR3aa: ASSIGGSSYEQY
j_gene: TRBJ2-5; v_gene: TRBV5-1; CDR3aa: ASSLEGRETQY
j_gene: TRBJ2-1; v_gene: TRBV30; CDR3aa: AWNEVYNEQF